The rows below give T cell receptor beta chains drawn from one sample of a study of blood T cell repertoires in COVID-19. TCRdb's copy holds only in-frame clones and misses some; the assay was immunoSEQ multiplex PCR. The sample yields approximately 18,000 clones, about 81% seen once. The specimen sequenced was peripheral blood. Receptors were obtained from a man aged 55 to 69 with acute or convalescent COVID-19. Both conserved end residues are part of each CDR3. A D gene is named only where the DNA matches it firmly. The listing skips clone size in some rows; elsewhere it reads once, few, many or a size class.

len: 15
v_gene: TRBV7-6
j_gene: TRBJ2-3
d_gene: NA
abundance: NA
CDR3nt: TGTGCCAGCAGCTTAGAGGGAGTGCGTAGAGATACGCAGTATTTT
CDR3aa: CASSLEGVRRDTQYF

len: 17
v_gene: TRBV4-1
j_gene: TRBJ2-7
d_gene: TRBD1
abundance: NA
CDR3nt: TGCGCCAGCAGCCAAGGAATTTTATTACAGGGGCCGAGGGAGCAGTACTTC
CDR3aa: CASSQGILLQGPREQYF

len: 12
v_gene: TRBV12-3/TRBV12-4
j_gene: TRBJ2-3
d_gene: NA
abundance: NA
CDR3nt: TGTGCCAGCAGTTTCCACACAGATACGCAGTATTTT
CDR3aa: CASSFHTDTQYF

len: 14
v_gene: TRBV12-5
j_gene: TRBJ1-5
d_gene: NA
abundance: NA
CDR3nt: TGTGCTAGTGGTTTGCCGGGATTAAATCAGCCCCAGCATTTT
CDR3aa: CASGLPGLNQPQHF

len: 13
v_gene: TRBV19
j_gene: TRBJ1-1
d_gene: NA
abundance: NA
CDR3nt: TGTGCCAGTGGGTGGGCGAGGAACACTGAAGCTTTCTTT
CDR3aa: CASGWARNTEAFF

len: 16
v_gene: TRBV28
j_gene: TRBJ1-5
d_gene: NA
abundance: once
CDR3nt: TGTGCCAGCATCCGAGCAGGGCAAAATAGCAATCAGCCCCAGCATTTT
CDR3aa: CASIRAGQNSNQPQHF

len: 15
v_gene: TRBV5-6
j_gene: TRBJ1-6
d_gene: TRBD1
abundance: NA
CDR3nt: TGTGCCAGCAGCTTGATGAGGGACAGCTATAAACCCCTCCACTTT
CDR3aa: CASSLMRDSYKPLHF

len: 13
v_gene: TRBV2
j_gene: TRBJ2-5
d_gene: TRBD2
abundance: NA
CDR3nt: TGTGCCAGCAGCGGACTAGCGAAAGAGACCCAGTACTTC
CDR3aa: CASSGLAKETQYF

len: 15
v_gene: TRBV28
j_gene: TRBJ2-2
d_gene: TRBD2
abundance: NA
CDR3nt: TGTGCCAGCAGTTTAGCGGGGGACAACACCGGGGAGCTGTTTTTT
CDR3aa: CASSLAGDNTGELFF

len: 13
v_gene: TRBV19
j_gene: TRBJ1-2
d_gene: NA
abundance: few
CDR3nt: TGTGCCAGTTCTCAGGGACACCCCTATGGCTACACCTTC
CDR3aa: CASSQGHPYGYTF

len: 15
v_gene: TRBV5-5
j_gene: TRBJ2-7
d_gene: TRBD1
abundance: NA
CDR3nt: TGTGCCAGCAGCGGTGGGACAGTTTTTCCCTACGAGCAGTACTTC
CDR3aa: CASSGGTVFPYEQYF

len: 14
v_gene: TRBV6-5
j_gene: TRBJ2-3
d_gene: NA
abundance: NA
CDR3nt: TGTGCCAGCAGCCTTTTTACGGGCACAGATACGCAGTATTTT
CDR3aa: CASSLFTGTDTQYF

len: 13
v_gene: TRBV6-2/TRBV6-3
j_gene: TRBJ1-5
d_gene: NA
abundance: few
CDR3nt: TGTGCCAGCAGTCCAGGGGCAGAACAGCCCCAGCATTTT
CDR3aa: CASSPGAEQPQHF

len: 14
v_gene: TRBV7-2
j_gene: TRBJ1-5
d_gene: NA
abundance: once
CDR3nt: TGTGCCAGCAGCCCCAGGGTGACGGCACAGCCCCAGCATTTT
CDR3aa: CASSPRVTAQPQHF

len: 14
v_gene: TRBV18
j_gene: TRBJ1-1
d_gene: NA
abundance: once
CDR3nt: TGTGCCAGCTCAGAGACAAGATCGAACACTGAAGCTTTCTTT
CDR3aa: CASSETRSNTEAFF

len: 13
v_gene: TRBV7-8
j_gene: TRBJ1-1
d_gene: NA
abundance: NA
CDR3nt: TGTGCCAGCAAAGCGCCCGCGGACACTGAAGCTTTCTTT
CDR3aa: CASKAPADTEAFF

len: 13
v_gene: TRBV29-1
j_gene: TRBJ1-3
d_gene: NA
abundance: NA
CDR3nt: TGCAGCGTTGGGCAGGGTATAGGAAACACCATATATTTT
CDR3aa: CSVGQGIGNTIYF

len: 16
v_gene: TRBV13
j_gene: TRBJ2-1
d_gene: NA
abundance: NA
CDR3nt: TGTGCCAGCAGCAAAGGTAGCGGTATCCCGGGGAATGAGCAGTTCTTC
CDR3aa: CASSKGSGIPGNEQFF

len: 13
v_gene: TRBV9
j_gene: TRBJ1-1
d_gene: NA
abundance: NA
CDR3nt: TGTGCCAGCAGCGTAGATGGGGAGACTGAAGCTTTCTTT
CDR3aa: CASSVDGETEAFF

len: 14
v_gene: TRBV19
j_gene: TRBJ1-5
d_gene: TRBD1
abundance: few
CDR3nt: TGTGCCAGTACCATATGGACAGGGGATCAGCCCCAGCATTTT
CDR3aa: CASTIWTGDQPQHF

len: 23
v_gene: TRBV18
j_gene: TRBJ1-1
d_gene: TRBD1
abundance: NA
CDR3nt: TGTGCCAGCTCACCATTAAGTATTACCGGAACAGGGGGAACCCCTGTTGTGAGCACTGAAGCTTTCTTT
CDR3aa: CASSPLSITGTGGTPVVSTEAFF

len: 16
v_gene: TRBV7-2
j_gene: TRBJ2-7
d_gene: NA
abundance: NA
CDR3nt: TGTGCCAGCAGCCGGCCCAATGGGACTTTAACCTACGAGCAGTACTTC
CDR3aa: CASSRPNGTLTYEQYF

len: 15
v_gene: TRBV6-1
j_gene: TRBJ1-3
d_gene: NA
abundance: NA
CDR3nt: TGTGCCAGCAGTGAAATGGCGGGGGCTGGAAACACCATATATTTT
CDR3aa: CASSEMAGAGNTIYF

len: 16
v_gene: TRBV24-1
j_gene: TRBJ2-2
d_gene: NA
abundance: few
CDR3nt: TGTGCCACCAGTGATCCTGCCGGGGGGCGCACCGGGGAGCTGTTTTTT
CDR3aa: CATSDPAGGRTGELFF

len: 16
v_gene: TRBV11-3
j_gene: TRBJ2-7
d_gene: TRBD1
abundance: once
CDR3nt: TGTGCCAGCAGCGCGACCGGGACAGGGGGCATCTACGAGCAGTACTTC
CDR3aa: CASSATGTGGIYEQYF

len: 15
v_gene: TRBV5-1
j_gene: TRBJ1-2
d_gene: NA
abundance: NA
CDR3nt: TGCGCCAGCAGCTTAACTTCTCAGGGAATCTATGGCTACACCTTC
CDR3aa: CASSLTSQGIYGYTF

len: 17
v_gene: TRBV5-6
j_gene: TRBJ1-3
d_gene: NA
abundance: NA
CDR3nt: TGTGCCAGCAGCTTGTTTTCGTCGGTGAGCTCTGGAAACACCATATATTTT
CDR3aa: CASSLFSSVSSGNTIYF

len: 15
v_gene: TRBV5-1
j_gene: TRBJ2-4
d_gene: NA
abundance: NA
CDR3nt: TGCGCCAGCAGCTCAACCAGGGAAACCAAAAACATTCAGTACTTC
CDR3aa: CASSSTRETKNIQYF

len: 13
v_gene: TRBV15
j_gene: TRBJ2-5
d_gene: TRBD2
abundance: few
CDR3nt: TGTGCCACCAGTTATCGGGAGGTGGAGACCCAGTACTTC
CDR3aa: CATSYREVETQYF

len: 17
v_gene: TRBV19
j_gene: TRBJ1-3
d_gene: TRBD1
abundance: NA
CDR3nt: TGTGCCAGTAGTATCAACTCCGGGACAGTCTCTGGAAACACCATATATTTT
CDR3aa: CASSINSGTVSGNTIYF

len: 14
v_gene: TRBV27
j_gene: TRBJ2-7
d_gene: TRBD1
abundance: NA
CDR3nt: TGTGCCAGCAGAAGGGACAGAAGCTCCTACGAGCAGTACTTC
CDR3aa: CASRRDRSSYEQYF

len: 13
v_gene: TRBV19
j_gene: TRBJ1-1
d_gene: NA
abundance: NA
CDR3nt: TGTGCCAGTAGTATAAACTGGAACACTGAAGCTTTCTTT
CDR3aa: CASSINWNTEAFF

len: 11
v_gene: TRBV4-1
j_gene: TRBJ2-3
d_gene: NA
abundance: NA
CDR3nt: TGCGCCAGCAGCCATCGGGGGGCCCAGTATTTT
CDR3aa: CASSHRGAQYF

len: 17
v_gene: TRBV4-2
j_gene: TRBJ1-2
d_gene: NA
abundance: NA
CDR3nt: TGTGCCAGCAGCCAAGAGGCTGAGGCCACCACCGCCCATGGCTACACCTTC
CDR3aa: CASSQEAEATTAHGYTF

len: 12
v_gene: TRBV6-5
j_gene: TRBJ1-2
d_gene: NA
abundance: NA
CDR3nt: TGTGCCAGCAGTCCACGACAAGGAGGCTACACCTTC
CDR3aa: CASSPRQGGYTF

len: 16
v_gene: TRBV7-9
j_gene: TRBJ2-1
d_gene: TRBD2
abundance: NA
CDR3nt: TGTGCCAGCAGCCCGAGAGGACTAGCGGGGGGCAATGAGCAGTTCTTC
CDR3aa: CASSPRGLAGGNEQFF

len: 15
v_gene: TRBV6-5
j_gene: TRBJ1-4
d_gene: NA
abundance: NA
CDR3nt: TGTGCCACCAGGGGAGGGGGGGCAACTAATGAAAAACTGTTTTTT
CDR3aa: CATRGGGATNEKLFF

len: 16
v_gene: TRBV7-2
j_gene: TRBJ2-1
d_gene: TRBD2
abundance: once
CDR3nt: TGTGCCAGCAGCCTTATGTGGCGGGGGGGCGGTAATGAGCAGTTCTTC
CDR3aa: CASSLMWRGGGNEQFF

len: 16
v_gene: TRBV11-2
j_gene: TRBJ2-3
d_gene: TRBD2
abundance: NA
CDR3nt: TGTGCCAGCACCCTTAACGGGGGGGCGCCACCTCATACGCAGTATTTT
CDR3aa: CASTLNGGAPPHTQYF

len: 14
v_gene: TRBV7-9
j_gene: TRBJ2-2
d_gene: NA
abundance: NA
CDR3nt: TGTGCCAGCAGCTCCACAGAAGGCACCGGGGAGCTGTTTTTT
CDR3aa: CASSSTEGTGELFF

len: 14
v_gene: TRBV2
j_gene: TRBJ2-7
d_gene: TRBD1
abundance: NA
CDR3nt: TGTGCCAGCAGCGGGGACAGGGGACGGGGGGGCCTGTGCTTC
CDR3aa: CASSGDRGRGGLCF

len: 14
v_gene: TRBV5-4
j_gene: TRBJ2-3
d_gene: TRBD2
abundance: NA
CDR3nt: TGTGCCAGCAGCCTGGGACTAGCGGAAGATACGCAGTATTTT
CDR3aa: CASSLGLAEDTQYF

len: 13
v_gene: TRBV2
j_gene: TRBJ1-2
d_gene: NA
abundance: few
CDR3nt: TGTGCCAGCAAGATCGGGACTAACTATGGCTACACCTTC
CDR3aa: CASKIGTNYGYTF

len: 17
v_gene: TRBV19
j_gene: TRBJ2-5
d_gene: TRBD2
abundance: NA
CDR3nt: TGTGCCAGTACTCGCGGGACTAGCGGGGGGGCCCAAGAGACCCAGTACTTC
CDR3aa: CASTRGTSGGAQETQYF

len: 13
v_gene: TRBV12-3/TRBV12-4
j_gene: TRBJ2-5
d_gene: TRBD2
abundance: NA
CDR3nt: TGTGCCAGCAGCCTCGGGGGGGAAAAGACCCAGTACTTC
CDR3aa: CASSLGGEKTQYF

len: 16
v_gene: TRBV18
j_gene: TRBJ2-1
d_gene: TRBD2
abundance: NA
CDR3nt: TGTGCCAGCTCACCCCTCATAGGGAGCGGGGGAAATGAGCAGTTCTTC
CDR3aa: CASSPLIGSGGNEQFF

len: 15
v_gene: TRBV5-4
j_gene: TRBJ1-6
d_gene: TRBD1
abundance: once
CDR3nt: TGTGCCAGCAGGCAACCGGGACAGGTCGATTCACCCCTCCACTTT
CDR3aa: CASRQPGQVDSPLHF

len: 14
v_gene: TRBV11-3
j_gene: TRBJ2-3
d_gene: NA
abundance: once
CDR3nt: TGTGCCAGCAGCTTAGATCGAGTGGCAGATACGCAGTATTTT
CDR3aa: CASSLDRVADTQYF

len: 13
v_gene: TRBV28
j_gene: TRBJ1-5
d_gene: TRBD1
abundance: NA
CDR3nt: TGTGCCAGCAGGGGACAGCTCAATCAGCCCCAGCATTTT
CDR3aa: CASRGQLNQPQHF

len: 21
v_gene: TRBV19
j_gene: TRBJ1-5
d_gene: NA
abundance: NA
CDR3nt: TGTGCCAGTAGTAAGGATCCCCCAGGGATTGGAAGGGCCTATAGCAATCAGCCCCAGCATTTT
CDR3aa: CASSKDPPGIGRAYSNQPQHF

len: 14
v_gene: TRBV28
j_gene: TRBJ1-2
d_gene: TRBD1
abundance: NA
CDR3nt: TGTGCCAGCAGTTTACTCCAGGGGGAGAGGGGCTACACCTTC
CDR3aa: CASSLLQGERGYTF

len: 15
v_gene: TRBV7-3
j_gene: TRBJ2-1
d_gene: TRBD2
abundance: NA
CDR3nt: TGTGCCAGCAGCTTAAATCGGGGGGGCTTACTTGAGCAGTTCTTC
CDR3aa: CASSLNRGGLLEQFF

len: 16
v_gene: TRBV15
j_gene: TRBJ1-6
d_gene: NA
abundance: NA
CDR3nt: TGTGCCACCAGCAGAGAAGGATTTCGGAGTAATTCACCCCTCCACTTT
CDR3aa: CATSREGFRSNSPLHF

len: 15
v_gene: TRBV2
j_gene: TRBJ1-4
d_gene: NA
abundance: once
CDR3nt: TGTGCCAGCAGTGGTGGGTCAGGGAATGATGAAAAACTGTTTTTT
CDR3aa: CASSGGSGNDEKLFF

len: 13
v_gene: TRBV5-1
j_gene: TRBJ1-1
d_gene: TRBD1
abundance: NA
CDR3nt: TGCGCCAGCGGTATCGACAGGGGTACTGAAGCTTTCTTT
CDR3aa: CASGIDRGTEAFF

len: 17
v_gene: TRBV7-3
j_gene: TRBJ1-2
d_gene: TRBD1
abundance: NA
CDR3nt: TGTGCCAGCAGCTTAAAAATAAGGACAGGGGGCGCATATGGCTACACCTTC
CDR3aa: CASSLKIRTGGAYGYTF

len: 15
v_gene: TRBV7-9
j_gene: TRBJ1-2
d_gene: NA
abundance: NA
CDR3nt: TGTGCCAGCAGCTTAAAGCAGGGCTCAGAAAATGGCTACACCTTC
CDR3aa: CASSLKQGSENGYTF

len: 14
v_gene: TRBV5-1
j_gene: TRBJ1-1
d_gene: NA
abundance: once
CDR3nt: TGCGCCAGCAGCCAGAATGCGGAGAACACTGAAGCTTTCTTT
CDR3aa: CASSQNAENTEAFF

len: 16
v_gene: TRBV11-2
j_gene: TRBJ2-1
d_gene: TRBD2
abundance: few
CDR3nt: TGTGCCAGCAGCTACATAGGGACTAGCGGAAACAATGAGCAGTTCTTC
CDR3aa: CASSYIGTSGNNEQFF